The rows below give T cell receptor beta chains drawn from one sample of a study of tumor and adjacent non-tumor tissue in lung cancer. TCRdb used MiXCR to reprocess the multiplex PCR reads, holding one entry per CDR3 protein. The data hold fewer than 120,000 distinct CDR3 sequences, with 84% observed a single time. The sample was lung tumor tissue. These receptors were obtained from a man in his 70s with non-small cell lung cancer. Each CDR3 is given with its conserved first and last residue. A D gene is named only where the DNA matches it firmly. A row's size may be missing; if present it is once, few, many or a size class.

TRBD1	TRBV29-1	TRBJ2-5	-	TGCAGCGTTGGGGCAGGGGGAGAGATCCAGTATTTC	CSVGAGGEIQYF
-	TRBV29-1	TRBJ1-1	once	-	CSVFGQGAKTQAFF
TRBD1	TRBV6-5	TRBJ1-2	-	TGTGTCAGCAGTTACCCGACAGAGGGGGCTTATGCCTACACCTTC	CVSSYPTEGAYAYTF
-	TRBV6-5	TRBJ1-2	-	TGTGCCAGCACTTACTCCAAACATGTTAACTATGGCTACACCTTC	CASTYSKHVNYGYTF
-	TRBV10-3	TRBJ2-3	-	TGTGCCATCAATGAGACCCTTTTCACAGATACGCAGTATTTT	CAINETLFTDTQYF
-	TRBV11-3	TRBJ2-3	-	TGTGCCACCAGCCCCCGGACAAGTCATCTGCTAGATACGCAGTATTTT	CATSPRTSHLLDTQYF
-	TRBV24-1	TRBJ2-5	-	TGTACCACTAGTGATTTCTATGAGACCCAGTACTTC	CTTSDFYETQYF
TRBD1	TRBV24-1	TRBJ1-2	many	TGTGCCACCAGTGATCATTCCGGGACAGGGGGCCGCGGCTACACCTTC	CATSDHSGTGGRGYTF
-	TRBV7-9	TRBJ2-3	-	TGTGCCAGTAGCTTAGCTTCGGCTGGTTTCACAGATACGCAGTATTTT	CASSLASAGFTDTQYF
-	TRBV29-1	TRBJ2-5	-	TGCAGAATTGAGGCTGGGGGAGAGACCCAGTACTTC	CRIEAGGETQYF
-	TRBV11-2	TRBJ1-2	-	TGTGCCAGCAGCTTAGATAGGAGGGGTGGCCTCACATTC	CASSLDRRGGLTF
TRBD1	TRBV5-4	TRBJ2-2	-	TGTGCCAGCAGCTTACGGCCAGGGACAGGAATCACCGGGGAGCTGTTTTTT	CASSLRPGTGITGELFF
-	TRBV5-5	TRBJ2-1	-	TGTGCCAGCAGCTCGGGACCTGGGGGGTTCTTC	CASSSGPGGFF
-	TRBV6-6	TRBJ2-2	once	TGTATCTTGAGAAGCCCAAACACCGGGGAGCTGCTTTTT	CILRSPNTGELLF
-	TRBV11-3	TRBJ1-2	medium-sized	TGTGCCAGCAGCCCGGGTGCCTATGGCTACACCTTC	CASSPGAYGYTF
-	TRBV10-3	TRBJ2-1	-	TGTGCCATCAGTGAGTCGGCTGGTGCAACCTACAATGTGCAGTTCTTC	CAISESAGATYNVQFF
-	TRBV12-3/TRBV12-4	TRBJ2-2	-	TGTGCCAGCAGCCAGTCCCTCAGAGCGAACGCCGGGGAGCTGTTCTTT	CASSQSLRANAGELFF
TRBD1	TRBV5-6	TRBJ2-2	-	TGTGCGAGCAGCTCCGGGACAGGGATGACCGGGGAGCTGTTTTTT	CASSSGTGMTGELFF
-	TRBV29-1	TRBJ1-4	-	TGTAGCGTTGATACAAGTCGGGCAGATGAAAAACTGTTTTTC	CSVDTSRADEKLFF
-	TRBV29-1	TRBJ1-1	-	TGTAGCGATGTGGCGGGGAGGCCTGAAGCTTTCTTT	CSDVAGRPEAFF
-	TRBV11-2	TRBJ2-2	-	TGTGCCAGCGAACAGACATTAAGCACTGGGGAGCTGTTTTTT	CASEQTLSTGELFF
-	TRBV6-5	TRBJ2-2	many	TGTGCCAGCAGCCGTGGCCGGGCCGGGGAGCTGTTTTTT	CASSRGRAGELFF
-	TRBV5-1	TRBJ1-1	-	TGCGCCAGCAGCGTTGTCAATCCCCGGAGCACTGAAGCTTTCTTT	CASSVVNPRSTEAFF
TRBD2	TRBV14	TRBJ2-2	-	TGTGGTAGCATGCGAACTAGCGGAGTGAACGCCGGGGAGCTGTTTTTT	CGSMRTSGVNAGELFF
TRBD2	TRBV4-3	TRBJ2-3	-	TGTGCCAGAAGCCAAGATCTAGCGGGAGGGCCAGATACGCAGTATTTC	CARSQDLAGGPDTQYF
TRBD2	TRBV11-2	TRBJ2-5	-	TGTGCCAGCTGTATTAGCCCCGGGACTAGCGGGATCCAGTACTTC	CASCISPGTSGIQYF
-	TRBV29-1	TRBJ1-4	-	TGCAGCGTCCTAAGCTCACAGTACGGGGAAAAACTGTTTTTT	CSVLSSQYGEKLFF
-	TRBV5-4	TRBJ2-1	-	TGTGCCAGCAGCCATTCATCCCAGATGAGCAATGAGCGTTTCTTC	CASSHSSQMSNERFF
-	TRBV29-1	TRBJ1-5	once	TGCAGCGTTGAGGCGAGTGTGGGTCGGTCCCAGCATTTT	CSVEASVGRSQHF
TRBD1	TRBV6-5	TRBJ2-6	-	TGTGCCAGCAGTTCCGGGACAGGGGGCTCTGGGGTCAACTTCCTGACTTTC	CASSSGTGGSGVNFLTF
-	TRBV5-6	TRBJ2-1	-	TGTACCAGGAGCTTGGTAATAACAGGGATTGGGTCCTACAATGAGCAGTTCTTC	CTRSLVITGIGSYNEQFF
-	TRBV29-1	TRBJ2-2	few	-	CSANVAGGTGELFF
TRBD2	TRBV6-5	TRBJ2-2	-	TGTACCATCAGGACTAGCGCCAACACCGGGGAGCTGTTTTTT	CTIRTSANTGELFF
-	TRBV11-2	TRBJ2-1	-	TGTGGCAGCAGCTTATATGTGTGGGACTGGGCCTCCTACAATGAGCAATTCTTC	CGSSLYVWDWASYNEQFF
-	TRBV20-1	TRBJ2-3	-	TGCAGTGCTACCAGGCAGTGGGATACGCACTATTTT	CSATRQWDTHYF
TRBD1	TRBV6-4	TRBJ1-5	many	TGTGCCAGCAGTGACAAAGGACAGGGACATCAGCCCCAGCATTTT	CASSDKGQGHQPQHF
TRBD2	TRBV4-3	TRBJ2-1	-	TGTGCCAGCAGCCAAGACCCGGCGGGAGCTGAATACGATGAGCAGTTATTC	CASSQDPAGAEYDEQLF
TRBD1	TRBV6-6	TRBJ1-2	-	TGTACCAGCGATATGGACAGGGGGAACTCACTCTATGGCTACACCTTC	CTSDMDRGNSLYGYTF
-	TRBV6-1	TRBJ2-1	-	TGTACCAGCACCATAAGGGGGGGCACCAGGTCCAATGAGCAGTTCTTC	CTSTIRGGTRSNEQFF
TRBD1	TRBV5-1	TRBJ2-7	many	TGCGCCAGCAGCGTGGACAGGGGGCCCTACGAGCAGTACTTC	CASSVDRGPYEQYF
-	TRBV10-2	TRBJ2-1	once	TGCGCCAGCAGGTACCCGGGACCCTCTTCACATGAGCAATTCTTC	CASRYPGPSSHEQFF
-	TRBV6-5	TRBJ2-2	-	TGTGTCAGCAGTTACCGGGCCAAGAACACCGGTGAGCTGTTTTTT	CVSSYRAKNTGELFF
TRBD1	TRBV6-5	TRBJ1-1	-	TGTGCCAGCAGGACCGGGACAGGGTTGATCACTGAAGCTCTTTTT	CASRTGTGLITEALF
-	TRBV6-2/TRBV6-3	TRBJ1-1	-	TGTGTCAGCAGTATGAGACAGGAGACGAACACTGAAGCTTTCTTT	CVSSMRQETNTEAFF
TRBD1	TRBV6-5	TRBJ2-3	many	TGTGCCAGCAGCCGGACAGGGGGCGAGTGGGATACGCAGTATTTT	CASSRTGGEWDTQYF
-	TRBV4-1	TRBJ1-1	-	TGCGCCAGCGGCCAAGTGGGGGTTCAGACTGAAGCTTTCTTT	CASGQVGVQTEAFF
-	TRBV5-1	TRBJ1-5	once	TGCGACAGCAGCTTAGGGAGCAATCAGCCACAGCATTTT	CDSSLGSNQPQHF
-	TRBV28	TRBJ2-7	-	TGTGCCACCTTAACCCGTGACAGGACCTACGTGCAGTACTTC	CATLTRDRTYVQYF
-	TRBV5-4	TRBJ2-5	-	TGTGCCAACAGCCTACCGGGATTGTACCAAGAGACCCAGTATTTC	CANSLPGLYQETQYF
TRBD2	TRBV4-3	TRBJ2-1	-	TGCGCCATCAGCCTAGACCCAGCGGGAGCTGAATACAATGGGCAGTTCTTC	CAISLDPAGAEYNGQFF
-	TRBV5-5	TRBJ2-1	few	TGTGCCAGTAGCTTGGCCTTAGGGGCTAGCTCGTACAATGAGCAGTTCTTC	CASSLALGASSYNEQFF
TRBD2	TRBV11-3	TRBJ2-1	-	TGTGCCAGCAACCTCCTAGGGACTAGCGAGGGCTACAATGAGCGGTTCTTC	CASNLLGTSEGYNERFF
-	TRBV7-9	TRBJ1-5	-	TGTGCCAGCAGCTATAAGAGCAATCAGCCTCAGCAATTT	CASSYKSNQPQQF
-	TRBV4-1	TRBJ2-5	-	TGTGCAAGCAACCAAGAGTGGGGGCAAGAGACCCAGTACTTC	CASNQEWGQETQYF
TRBD1	TRBV12-5	TRBJ1-5	once	TGTACTAGTGCCTCGGACAGGAATCAGCCCCATCATTTT	CTSASDRNQPHHF
-	TRBV11-3	TRBJ2-1	-	-	CASSFGLGSRSEFF
-	TRBV10-1	TRBJ2-1	-	TGTGCCAGCAGTCGGACAGTACCCTATTACAATGAGCAGTTCTTC	CASSRTVPYYNEQFF
TRBD2	TRBV5-1	TRBJ2-3	-	TGCGCCAGCAACTTAGCTAGCGGGGGGATAACCCAAAGAGACACAGATACGCAGTATTTT	CASNLASGGITQRDTDTQYF
-	TRBV12-5	TRBJ2-3	-	TGTGCTAGTGGTCCAGACACAGATACGCAGTATTTT	CASGPDTDTQYF